The T cell receptor beta chain described here comes from a study of cytomegalovirus exposure and HLA in healthy donors (dated 2017 in TCRdb). As for the study more broadly: According to an earlier analysis of around 600 of the donors, 200 million or so T cells yielded 117 million unique TCR beta sequences and approximately 300 Gb of sequence data. An early release covering roughly 640 HLA-typed donors comprised about 320 gigabases of sequencing data and tens of millions of unique TCR sequences. Of the roughly 400 genotyped donors, about 84% fell in the genetic ancestry cluster associated with self-reported Caucasian donors. The study was designed to test whether signatures of past pathogen exposure could be identified by cataloging public T cell receptors. The study used immunosequencing to profile the T cell repertoires of approximately 630 subjects and linked those repertoires to cytomegalovirus serostatus. Along with the roughly 710-subject first cohort, a separate validation cohort of over 90 different subjects was used. To predict cytomegalovirus infection status, the study brought together high-throughput TCR immunosequencing, statistical association of individual TCRs with disease status, and machine learning. In a later analysis, previously published TCR beta repertoires from hundreds of donors were re-analyzed and high-resolution HLA genotyping was added so that TCR occurrence patterns could be studied. In the later analysis, no new phenotypic data were used to find candidate immune exposures; instead, reliance was placed on TCR beta sequences and their occurrence across donors. To decide whether each TCR beta V gene segment behaved as functional or pseudogenic, an earlier analysis of nearly 600 of the donors relied on high-throughput TCR beta sequencing. Alongside the repertoire data, information on donor age, sex, ethnicity and CMV serostatus was compiled. In a later genetic analysis, genome-wide SNP genotypes for about three fifths of the roughly 670 donors were used, and that subset was treated as a discovery cohort. All discovery cohort repertoires had been generated using a single sequencing platform. Both class I and class II loci were covered by HLA typing, at four-digit resolution. Typing coverage differed by locus: A, B, C, DRB1 and DQB1 were typed in roughly 620-640 donors, DQA1 in approximately 520, DPA1 in around 600, and DPB1 in just under 480. Because of strong linkage in the cohort, five DR-DQ haplotypes were treated as single units for association and clustering. Across approximately 400 genotyped donors of the cohort, an average of roughly 250,000 unique TCR beta nucleotide sequences per donor were sequenced, and 15% to 20% of those sequences were non-productive. What the research found in general, with its limitations: Assigning TCR associations to individual alleles was difficult when HLA alleles, especially DR and DQ, strongly co-occurred. Compared with equally common non-associated chains, HLA-associated TCR beta chains in a later analysis were more clonally expanded and had lower generation probabilities. A total of fewer than 200 TCR beta chains were listed by the study as associated with cytomegalovirus. A further reported finding was that TCR beta sequences accurately predicted the HLA-A and HLA-B alleles for most subjects in the first cohort. In a later analysis, most CMV-associated TCR beta chains were found to appear HLA-restricted, with HLA associations seemingly driven largely by CMV exposure. In a later analysis, several top co-occurrence clusters were reported to appear linked to parvovirus B19, influenza, CMV and Epstein-Barr virus. A few of the identified cytomegalovirus-associated TCR beta chains were confirmed in vitro to be specific for cytomegalovirus antigens. An earlier analysis of approximately 600 of the donors showed that most TCR beta V segments appeared in productive rearrangements either about 87% or about 30% of the time, which broadly matched IMGT annotations. Correlated functional status among segregating V segments might be attributable to linkage disequilibrium, but an unknown experimental factor could not be ruled out. Because counts were too low, seventeen rarely observed V segments, including chromosome 9 orphons, were excluded from the earlier analysis of several hundred of the donors. HLA typing was unavailable for some donors at each locus, so association tests used only the typed subset. In a later analysis, 16,951 TCR beta sequences were associated with specific HLA alleles at a false discovery rate of 0.05. In a later analysis, TCR association rates were found to vary across HLA loci, with the most associated TCRs seen for DRB1 alleles and the fewest for HLA-C alleles. The authors suggested that the approach could potentially be generalized to other disease states and immunological phenotypes. This cohort had only TCR beta chains sequenced, and the lack of alpha or paired-chain data limited which features could be detected. The presence/absence analyses assumed that sequencing depth was roughly uniform across donors, and that assumption may not be true. The sequencing pipeline was judged likely to have produced a cluster of highly shared sequence variants as a technical artifact. Across donors, most TCR sequences were observed very rarely, whereas some public TCRs were present in many individuals. In a later genetic analysis, fewer N-insertions in productive TCRs were reported among donors in an Asian-associated ancestry cluster than the approximately 670-donor mean. Some IMGT-functional V segments, including TRBV6-2 and TRBV6-3, could not be distinguished by the 87-base-pair reads and were therefore excluded. An association between a missense DCLRE1C variant and V-gene and J-gene trimming of TCR beta chains was found in a later genetic analysis and replicated in an independent cohort. For the cohort, immune exposure information was limited to CMV serostatus. In both the original and validation cohorts, the classifier was reported to diagnose cytomegalovirus status with high specificity and sensitivity.

Libraries were built with the immunoSEQ multiplex PCR assay. A mixture of 60 forward primers for TCR Vbeta segments and 13 reverse primers for TCR Jbeta segments was used in the multiplex PCR. The CDR3 region of rearranged TCR beta genes was amplified from genomic DNA with a multiplex PCR assay. On the Illumina HiSeq System, the amplified TCR beta libraries were sequenced as 87-base-pair reads. For the original study's pipeline: Across the 500 to 700 repertoires, a later analysis counted around 80 million unique TCR beta chains, 9 million to 14 million of which were shared by at least two donors. To remove PCR and sequencing errors, raw reads were error-corrected and collapsed into unique sequences using a nearest-neighbor algorithm that merged closely related sequences. CDR3 sequences were aligned to IMGT reference sequences to assign V, D and J gene segments. For a sequence to be retained, at least a six-nucleotide match to both a V gene segment and a J gene segment was required. Rearrangements were called productive when the CDR3 lacked stop codons and stayed in frame with V and J; all others were non-productive. CDR3 was defined by IMGT convention, running from the second conserved V-encoded cysteine to the conserved J-encoded phenylalanine. The earlier analysis of roughly 590 of the donors excluded any sequence lacking an unambiguous match to a single V gene segment. In an earlier analysis of roughly 500 of the donors, V segments were called functional above 56.7% productive rearrangements and were called segregating when the between-donor standard deviation exceeded 5%. To diagnose cytomegalovirus status from the catalog of TCR beta chain sequences, a statistical classification framework was built. V and J gene assignment, in a later analysis, came from comparing TCR nucleotide sequences with IMGT/GENE-DB human TR gene sequences. In a later analysis, CDR3 sequences and most-parsimonious VDJ recombination scenarios were assigned using the TCRdist pipeline. In a later analysis, each TCR beta chain was defined by its CDR3 amino acid sequence together with its V-gene family, and reads lacking a unique V-gene family were excluded. In a later analysis, 500 to 650 highly shared, low-generation-probability nucleotide sequences were removed to address suspected cross-contamination and a sequencing artifact. In a later analysis, a clonal expansion index for each public chain was calculated from normalized within-repertoire ranks of inferred template counts. Generation probabilities in a later analysis came from a VDJ recombination model fitted to out-of-frame rearrangements, and those results were checked against IGoR. In a later analysis, hypergeometric tests were used to score TCR-TCR, TCR-HLA and TCR-CMV co-occurrence, with a repertoire-size bias correction applied to TCR pairs. In a later analysis, false discovery rates were estimated by permuting HLA or CMV assignments 20 times. In a later analysis, co-occurring TCRs were grouped using DBSCAN, with TCRdist sequence similarity added in when clustering inside HLA-allele-positive subsets. Repertoires with fewer than 30,000 or more than 120,000 public chains were left out of co-occurrence clustering, as were five repertoires with anomalous nucleotide sharing. TCRdb's version of the immuneACCESS table is confined to in-frame rearrangements and falls short of the full clone set. An unresolved V gene accounts for under half of the shortfall where checked; the remainder is of unknown origin. That table is the source of V, J and clone size, and D and trimming were worked out from the DNA. The sample has approximately 110,000 clones on record, roughly 80% of them singletons. Of the sample, over 7.5% is held by the ten largest clones.

From the germline V gene (reference sequence), CDR1 is MNHEY and CDR2 is SMNVEV. V loses 2 bases of germline sequence and J loses 4 bases, and the interval between the two ends is 14 bases. The CDR3 has 15 amino acids, counting the end cysteine and phenylalanine. Only the CDR3 DNA stays, 45 bases, in frame from base 1. The cohort was made up of several hundred healthy bone marrow donors. At the time of sampling, every cohort member was nominally healthy, though immune exposures that went unrecorded were likely present. The donor tested CMV seropositive and was one of the 289 seropositive cohort members. Every donor gave a peripheral blood sample, and the peripheral blood mononuclear cells from that sample were used for TCR beta sequencing. The Qiagen DNeasy Blood Extraction Kit was used to extract genomic DNA from the blood cell samples. Of note for this clone: No cognate antigen has been identified for it. Base quality data are lacking; no much larger clone is found one base away.

Material: PBMCs. This TCR derives from a woman between 35 and 50 years old in good health and CMV-seropositive. The rearrangement combines TRBV27 with TRBJ1-2, with TRBD1 perhaps the D gene, on 5 matching bases. The CDR3 corresponds to CASSLMGGGSYGYTF. The DNA sequence reads TGTGCCAGCAGTTTAATGGGGGGTGGGTCCTATGGCTACACCTTC.